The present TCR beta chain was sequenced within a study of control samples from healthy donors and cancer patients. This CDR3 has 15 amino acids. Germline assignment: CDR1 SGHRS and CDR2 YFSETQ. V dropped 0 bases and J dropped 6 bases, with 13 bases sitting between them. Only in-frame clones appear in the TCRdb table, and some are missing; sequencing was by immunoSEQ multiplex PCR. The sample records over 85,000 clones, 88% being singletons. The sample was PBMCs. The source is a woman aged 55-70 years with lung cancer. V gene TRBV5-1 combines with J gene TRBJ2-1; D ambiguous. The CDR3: CASSLGEGHVNEQFF. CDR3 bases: TGCGCCAGCAGCTTGGGGGAAGGGCACGTCAATGAGCAGTTCTTC.